This TCR beta chain was documented in a study of blood T cell repertoires in COVID-19. In the study overall: Material from acute and convalescent COVID-19 was sourced from the United States, Italy and Spain.

This clone has only one observation. There are 14 residues in the CDR3. In germline, CDR1 is KGHDR, CDR2 SFDVKD. Trimming removed 2 bases from V and 4 bases from J, with 10 bases in between. Authors' analysis steps: Nucleated cell counts were estimated from reference gene primer amplification. Assay: immunoSEQ multiplex PCR; the TCRdb copy retains only in-frame clones and omits some. V and J calls and clone size come straight from that table; D and trimming were deduced from the DNA. The sample has approximately 220,000 clones, around 83% seen once. Sequencing was performed on peripheral blood. The chain couples TRBV24-1 to TRBJ1-1, with TRBD1 as a possible D gene (6 bases). The TCR originated in a man aged 50-60 years who had recovered from COVID-19. DNA of the CDR3: TGTGCCACCAGTGATTCGCAGGGGCGCACTGAAGCTTTCTTT. Translation gives CATSDSQGRTEAFF.